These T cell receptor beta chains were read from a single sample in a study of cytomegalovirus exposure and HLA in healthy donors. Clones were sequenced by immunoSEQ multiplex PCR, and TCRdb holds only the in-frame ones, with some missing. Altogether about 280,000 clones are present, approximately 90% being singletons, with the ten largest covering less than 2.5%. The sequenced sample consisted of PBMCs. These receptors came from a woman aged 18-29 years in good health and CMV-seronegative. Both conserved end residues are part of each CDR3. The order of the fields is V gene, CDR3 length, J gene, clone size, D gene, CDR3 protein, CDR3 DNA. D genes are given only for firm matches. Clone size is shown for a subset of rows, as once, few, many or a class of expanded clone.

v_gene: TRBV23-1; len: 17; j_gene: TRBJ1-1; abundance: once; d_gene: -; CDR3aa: CASSQPQLLRGGTEAFF; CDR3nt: TGCGCCAGCAGTCAACCCCAACTACTTCGGGGTGGCACTGAAGCTTTCTTT
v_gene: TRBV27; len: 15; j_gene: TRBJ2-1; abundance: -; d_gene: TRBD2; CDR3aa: CASSPTSLSLGEQFF; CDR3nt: TGTGCCAGCAGTCCGACTAGCTTGTCCCTTGGTGAGCAGTTCTTC
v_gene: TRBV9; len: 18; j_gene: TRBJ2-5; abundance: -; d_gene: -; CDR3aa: CASSVSPGGRGFQETQYF; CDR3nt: TGTGCCAGCAGCGTCAGCCCAGGGGGGAGAGGTTTCCAAGAGACCCAGTACTTC
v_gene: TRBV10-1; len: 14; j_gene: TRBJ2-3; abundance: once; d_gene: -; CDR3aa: CASSPGEMADTQYF; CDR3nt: TGCGCCAGCTCTCCGGGGGAGATGGCAGATACGCAGTATTTT
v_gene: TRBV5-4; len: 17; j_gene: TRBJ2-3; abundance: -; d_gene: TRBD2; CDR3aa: CASSPNTLAGGPNTQYF; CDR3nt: TGTGCCAGCAGTCCTAACACTCTAGCGGGGGGGCCGAATACGCAGTATTTT
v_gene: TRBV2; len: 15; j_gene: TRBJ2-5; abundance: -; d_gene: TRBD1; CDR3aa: CASIPGQAHQETQYF; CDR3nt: TGTGCCAGCATCCCGGGACAGGCGCATCAAGAGACCCAGTACTTC
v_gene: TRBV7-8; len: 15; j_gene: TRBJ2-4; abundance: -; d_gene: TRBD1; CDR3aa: CASSPATGTKNIQYF; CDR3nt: TGTGCCAGCAGCCCCGCGACAGGGACCAAAAACATTCAGTACTTC
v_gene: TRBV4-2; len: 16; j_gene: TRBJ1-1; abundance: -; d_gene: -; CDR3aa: CASSHPNGGMNTEAFF; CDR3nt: TGTGCCAGCAGCCATCCCAATGGGGGCATGAACACTGAAGCTTTCTTT
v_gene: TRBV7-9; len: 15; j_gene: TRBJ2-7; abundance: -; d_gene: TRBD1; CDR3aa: CASSFGRTGDYEQYF; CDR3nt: TGTGCCAGCAGCTTTGGCAGGACAGGGGATTACGAGCAGTACTTC
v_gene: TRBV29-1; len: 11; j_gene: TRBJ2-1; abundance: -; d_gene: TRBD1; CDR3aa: CSVPTGGEQFF; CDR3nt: TGCAGCGTTCCAACAGGGGGTGAGCAGTTCTTC
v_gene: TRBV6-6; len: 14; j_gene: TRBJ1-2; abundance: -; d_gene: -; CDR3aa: CASSYLGGSYGYTF; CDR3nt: TGTGCCAGCAGTTATTTGGGGGGGAGCTATGGCTACACCTTC